This TCR beta chain is from a study of shared clonotypes between healthy human individuals. Unsorted PBMC replicate PCRs drew on roughly 320 ng DNA, representing tens of thousands of T cell genomes. Sequenced by immunoSEQ multiplex PCR; TCRdb stores in-frame clones only, minus some. The table includes around 500,000 clones, around 80% detected once. This clone has only one observation. The CDR3 runs 13 residues. V was clipped by 6 bases and J by 12 bases, with 18 bases between them. Per the germline V gene, CDR1 is SGHAT and CDR2 is FQNNGV. The receptor was isolated from a woman aged 40 to 50 in good health. Some clones in this sample may be carry-over from other donors' samples. The sample comprised PBMCs. The V and J genes are TRBV11-2 and TRBJ2-1, with D uncertain. The CDR3 region is CASSPLGSEWQFF. CDR3 in DNA: TGTGCCAGCAGTCCTTTGGGTTCGGAATGGCAGTTCTTC.